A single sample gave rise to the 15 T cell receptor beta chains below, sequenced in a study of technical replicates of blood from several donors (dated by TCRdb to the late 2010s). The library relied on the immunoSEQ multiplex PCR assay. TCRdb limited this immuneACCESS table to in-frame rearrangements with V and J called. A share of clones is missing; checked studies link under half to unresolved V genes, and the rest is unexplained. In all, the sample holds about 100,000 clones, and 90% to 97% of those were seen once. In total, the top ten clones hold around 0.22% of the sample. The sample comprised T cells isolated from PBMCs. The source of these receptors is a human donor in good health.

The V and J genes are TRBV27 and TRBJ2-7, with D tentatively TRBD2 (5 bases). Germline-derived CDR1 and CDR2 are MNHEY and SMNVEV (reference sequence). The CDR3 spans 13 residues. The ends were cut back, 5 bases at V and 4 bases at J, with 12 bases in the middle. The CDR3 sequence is CASSHGSVYEQYF. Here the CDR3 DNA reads TGTGCCAGCAGTCATGGGAGTGTTTACGAGCAGTACTTC.

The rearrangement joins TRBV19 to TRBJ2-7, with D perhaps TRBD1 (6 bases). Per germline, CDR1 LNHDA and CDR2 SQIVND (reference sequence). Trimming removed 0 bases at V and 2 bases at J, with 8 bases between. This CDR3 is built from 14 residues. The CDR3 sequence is CASSIEPGAYEQYF. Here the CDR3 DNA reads TGTGCCAGTAGTATAGAGCCAGGGGCCTACGAGCAGTACTTC.

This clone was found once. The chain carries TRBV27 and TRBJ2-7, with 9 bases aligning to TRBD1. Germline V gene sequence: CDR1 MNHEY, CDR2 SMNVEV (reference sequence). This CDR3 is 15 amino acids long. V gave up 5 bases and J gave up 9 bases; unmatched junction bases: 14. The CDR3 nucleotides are TGTGCCAGCAGTCGATTACAGGGGGCGCGAGCTGTGCAGTACTTC. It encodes CASSRLQGARAVQYF.

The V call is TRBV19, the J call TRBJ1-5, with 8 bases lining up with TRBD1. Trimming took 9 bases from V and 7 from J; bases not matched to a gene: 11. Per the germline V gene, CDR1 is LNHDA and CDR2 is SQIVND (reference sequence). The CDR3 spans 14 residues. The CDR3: CASVNRTGRQPQHF. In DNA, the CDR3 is TGTGCCAGCGTTAACCGGACAGGGCGGCAGCCCCAGCATTTT.

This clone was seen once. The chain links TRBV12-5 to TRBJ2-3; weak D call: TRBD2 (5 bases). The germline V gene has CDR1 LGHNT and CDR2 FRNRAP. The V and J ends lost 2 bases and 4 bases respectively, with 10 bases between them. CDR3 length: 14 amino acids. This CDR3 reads CASGLLLAADTQYF. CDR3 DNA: TGTGCTAGTGGTTTGTTGCTAGCCGCAGATACGCAGTATTTT.

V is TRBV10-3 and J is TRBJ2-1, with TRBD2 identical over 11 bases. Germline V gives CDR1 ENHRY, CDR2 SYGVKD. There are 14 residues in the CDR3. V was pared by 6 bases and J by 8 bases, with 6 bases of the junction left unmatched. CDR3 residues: CAISHTSGSDEQFF. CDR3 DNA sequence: TGTGCCATCAGCCACACTAGCGGGAGTGATGAGCAGTTCTTC.

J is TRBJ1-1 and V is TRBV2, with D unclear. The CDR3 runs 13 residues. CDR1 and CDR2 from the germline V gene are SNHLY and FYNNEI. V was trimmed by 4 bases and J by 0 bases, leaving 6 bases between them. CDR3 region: CASSVAVNTEAFF. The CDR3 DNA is TGTGCCAGCAGTGTGGCAGTGAACACTGAAGCTTTCTTT.

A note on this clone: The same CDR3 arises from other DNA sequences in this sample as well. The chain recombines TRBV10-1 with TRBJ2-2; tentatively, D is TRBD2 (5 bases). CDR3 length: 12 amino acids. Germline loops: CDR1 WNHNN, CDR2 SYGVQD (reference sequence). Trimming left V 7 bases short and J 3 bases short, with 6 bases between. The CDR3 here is CASKGDTGELFF. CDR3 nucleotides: TGCGCCAGCAAGGGAGACACCGGGGAGCTGTTTTTT.

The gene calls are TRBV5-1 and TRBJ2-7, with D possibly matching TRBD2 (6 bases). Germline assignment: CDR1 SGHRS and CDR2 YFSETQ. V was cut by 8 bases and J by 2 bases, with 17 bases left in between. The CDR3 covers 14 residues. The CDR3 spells CASRIGGPAYEQYF. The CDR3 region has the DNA TGCGCCAGTCGAATCGGGGGACCCGCCTACGAGCAGTACTTC.

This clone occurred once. The CDR3 loop reads CATSRVSGETQYF. In nucleotides, the CDR3 is TGTGCCACCAGCAGAGTGTCGGGAGAGACCCAGTACTTC. The rearrangement links TRBV15 to TRBJ2-5; D is undetermined. Looked up from germline, CDR1 is LNHNV and CDR2 is YYDKDF (reference sequence). The CDR3 consists of 13 residues. With 1 base removed from V and 4 bases from J, the gap between germline ends came to 7 bases.

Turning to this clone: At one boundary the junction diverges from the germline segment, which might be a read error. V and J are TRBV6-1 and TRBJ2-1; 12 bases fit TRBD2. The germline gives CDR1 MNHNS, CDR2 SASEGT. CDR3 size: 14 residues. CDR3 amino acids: CATPSGGAYNEQFF. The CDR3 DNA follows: TGTGCCACCCCTAGCGGGGGGGCCTATAATGAGCAGTTCTTC.

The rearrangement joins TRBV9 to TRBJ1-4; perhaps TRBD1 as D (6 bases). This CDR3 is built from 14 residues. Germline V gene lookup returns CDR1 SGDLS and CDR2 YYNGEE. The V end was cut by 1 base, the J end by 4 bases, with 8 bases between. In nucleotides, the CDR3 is TGTGCCAGCAGCGTAAGGACAGATAATGAAAAACTGTTTTTT. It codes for CASSVRTDNEKLFF.

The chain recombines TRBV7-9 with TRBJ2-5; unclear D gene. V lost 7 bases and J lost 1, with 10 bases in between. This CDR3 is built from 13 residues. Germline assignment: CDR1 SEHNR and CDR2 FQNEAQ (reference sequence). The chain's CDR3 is CASTLSVQETQYF. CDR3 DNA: TGTGCCAGCACCTTGTCGGTCCAAGAGACCCAGTACTTC.

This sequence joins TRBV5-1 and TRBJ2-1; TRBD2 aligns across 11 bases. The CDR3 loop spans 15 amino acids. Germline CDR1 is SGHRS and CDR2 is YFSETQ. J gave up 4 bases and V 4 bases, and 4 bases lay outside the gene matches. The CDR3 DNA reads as TGCGCCAGCAGCCCAACTAGCGGGGGATACAATGAGCAGTTCTTC. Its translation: CASSPTSGGYNEQFF.

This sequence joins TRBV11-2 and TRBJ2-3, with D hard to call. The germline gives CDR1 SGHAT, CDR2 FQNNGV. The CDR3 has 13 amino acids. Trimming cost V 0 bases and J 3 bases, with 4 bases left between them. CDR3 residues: CASSLEETDTQYF. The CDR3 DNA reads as TGTGCCAGCAGCTTAGAGGAGACAGATACGCAGTATTTT.